These 22 T cell receptor beta chains were all obtained from the same sample, sequenced in a study of blood T cell repertoires in COVID-19. Assay: immunoSEQ multiplex PCR; the TCRdb copy retains only in-frame clones and omits some. The sample holds around 100,000 clones; around 81% are singletons and the top ten take around 4.8%. Sequenced sample: peripheral blood. The receptors were gathered from a man aged 80 or over with COVID-19, enrolled during active disease.

The V call is TRBV7-8, the J call TRBJ1-2, with 10 bases fitting TRBD1. Trimming cost V 7 bases and J 2 bases; bases outside gene matches: 4. The CDR3 is made up of 14 amino acids. Germline values: CDR1 SGHVS, CDR2 FQNEAQ. CDR3 sequence reads: CASIGQGENYGYTF. The CDR3, as DNA: TGTGCCAGCATCGGACAGGGGGAGAACTATGGCTACACCTTC.

The V gene is TRBV5-1, the J gene TRBJ2-7; 10 positions match TRBD2. CDR1 and CDR2 from the germline V gene are SGHRS and YFSETQ. The CDR3 has 16 amino acids. V was clipped by 0 bases and J by 3 bases; unmatched bases: 6. The CDR3 loop reads CASSLAPSGSDYEQYF. The CDR3 nucleotides read TGCGCCAGCAGCTTGGCCCCTAGCGGGAGCGACTACGAGCAGTACTTC.

The V and J genes are TRBV14 and TRBJ1-5; no clear D. V was trimmed by 0 bases and J by 3 bases, leaving 15 bases between them. CDR1 SGHDN and CDR2 FVKESK come from the germline V gene. The CDR3 sequence is 17 residues long. CDR3 protein: CASSQERPTQDNQPQHF. CDR3 nucleotide sequence: TGTGCCAGCAGCCAAGAAAGGCCCACGCAGGACAATCAGCCCCAGCATTTT.

The rearrangement joins TRBV19 to TRBJ1-3; TRBD1 agrees at 8 bases. Losses at the gene ends were 6 bases for V and 4 bases for J; bases not matched to a gene: 2. The CDR3 sequence is 13 residues long. Germline V CDR1 and CDR2: LNHDA, SQIVND (reference sequence). The CDR3 reads CASRDRDGNTIYF. The CDR3 region has the DNA TGTGCCAGTAGGGACAGGGACGGAAACACCATATATTTT.

The chain joins TRBV12-5 to TRBJ1-3; possible D gene TRBD1, 5 bases. Trimming took 4 bases from V and 0 from J, leaving 16 bases between them. The germline gives CDR1 LGHNT, CDR2 FRNRAP. The CDR3 contains 17 residues. The CDR3 DNA reads TGTGCTAGTGGTTCAAAGGGACTGCCGATCTCTGGAAACACCATATATTTT. This codes for CASGSKGLPISGNTIYF.

The chain links TRBV5-5 to TRBJ2-5, with D possibly TRBD2 on 5 matching bases. CDR3 length equals 12 residues. V shed 4 bases and J shed 7 bases, with 11 bases lying between them. CDR1 and CDR2 (germline): SGHKS, YYEKEE (reference sequence). The CDR3 region is CASSPLDGTQYF. The DNA for the CDR3 is TGTGCCAGCAGCCCACTAGACGGGACCCAGTACTTC.

The V and J genes are TRBV19 and TRBJ1-4; TRBD1 agrees at 9 bases. V lost 11 bases, J lost 6 bases, and 7 bases stayed unmatched. There are 13 residues in the CDR3. Germline CDR1 and CDR2: LNHDA and SQIVND (reference sequence). The CDR3 region has the DNA TGTGCCGCTAGGGGACAGGGATATGAAAAACTGTTTTTT. Its protein is CAARGQGYEKLFF.

The chain combines TRBV25-1 with TRBJ1-2; D perhaps matches TRBD1 (5 bases). The germline V gene has CDR1 MGHDK and CDR2 SYGVNS. V was pared by 4 bases and J by 4 bases, with 16 bases between. The CDR3 has 15 amino acids. The CDR3: CASSAAPATVYGYTF. In nucleotides, the CDR3 is TGTGCCAGCAGTGCGGCCCCGGCGACAGTCTATGGCTACACCTTC.

A single count supports this clone. J is TRBJ1-6 and V is TRBV7-9, with 11 bases fitting TRBD1. Looked up from germline, CDR1 is SEHNR and CDR2 is FQNEAQ (reference sequence). This CDR3 region has 16 residues. After removal of 5 bases from V and 9 bases from J, the junction contained 9 bases not matched to a gene. The CDR3 region is CASSLERGTGGSPLHF. The CDR3 DNA follows: TGTGCCAGCAGCCTAGAGAGGGGGACAGGGGGTTCACCCCTCCACTTT.

This clone was counted a few times. The V call is TRBV7-2, the J call TRBJ1-1; a weak D match, TRBD1 (5 bases). Germline-derived CDR1 and CDR2 are SGHTA and FQGNSA. V was pared by 3 bases and J by 1 base, with 12 bases between. CDR3 length: 15 residues. The CDR3 loop reads CASSFRTTGNTEAFF. For the CDR3, the DNA is TGTGCCAGCAGCTTCCGCACCACAGGGAACACTGAAGCTTTCTTT. The complete variable domain, with remaining parts taken from reference TRBV7-2 and TRBJ1-1, reads GAGVSQSPSNKVTEKGKDVELRCDPISGHTALYWYRQSLGQGLEFLIYFQGNSAPDKSGLPSDRFSAERTGGSVSTLTIQRTQQEDSAVYLCASSFRTTGNTEAFFGQGTRLTVV.

This clone has a handful of counts. The chain employs TRBV12-5 and TRBJ1-4; maybe TRBD1 (6 bases). Germline assignment: CDR1 LGHNT and CDR2 FRNRAP. The CDR3 is 15 amino acids. V lost 5 bases to trimming and J lost 10 bases, with 20 bases between them. The CDR3 DNA reads TGTGCTAGTGGTGCCGACAGGCCCTTAAACGGAAAACTGTTTTTT. Translating it yields CASGADRPLNGKLFF.

The CDR3 DNA reads as TGTGCCAGCAGCTTAAAGGGACAGAATGAAAAACTGTTTTTT. It encodes CASSLKGQNEKLFF. The rearrangement links TRBV5-4 to TRBJ1-4; 7 bases map to TRBD1. Germline assignment: CDR1 SGHNT and CDR2 YYREEE (reference sequence). The CDR3 totals 14 residues. V lost 2 bases to trimming and J lost 5 bases; unmatched junction nucleotides: 3.

The chain is built from TRBV9 and TRBJ2-6, with a weak D call TRBD1 (6 bases). This CDR3 region has 16 residues. V gave up 4 bases and J gave up 4 bases, with 15 bases separating them. CDR1 is SGDLS, CDR2 YYNGEE, per germline. The CDR3 sequence: CASSTNTGYGANVLTF. For the CDR3, the DNA is TGTGCCAGCAGCACCAACACAGGGTACGGGGCCAACGTCCTGACTTTC.

The chain couples TRBV4-1 to TRBJ2-7, with a weak D call TRBD1 (6 bases). This CDR3 comprises 16 residues. The ends were cut back, 0 bases at V and 1 base at J, with 13 bases in the middle. Germline lookup yields CDR1 MGHRA and CDR2 YSYEKL. The CDR3 is CASSQDPPGTSYEQYF. DNA of the CDR3: TGCGCCAGCAGCCAAGATCCACCAGGGACATCCTACGAGCAGTACTTC.

The chain couples TRBV10-3 to TRBJ2-3; 8 bases map to TRBD2. Losses at the gene ends were 4 bases for V and 4 bases for J; bases not matched to a gene: 7. The CDR3 has 15 amino acids. Germline CDR1 is ENHRY and CDR2 is SYGVKD. Written as DNA, the CDR3 is TGTGCCATCAGTGCGAACGGGAGGGGTTCAGATACGCAGTATTTT. Its translation: CAISANGRGSDTQYF.

J is TRBJ1-5 and V is TRBV5-6, with TRBD1 matching 10 bases. V was pared by 4 bases and J by 7 bases, with 8 bases of the junction left unmatched. This CDR3 region has 15 residues. CDR1 SGHDT and CDR2 YYEEEE come from the germline V gene. This CDR3 is CASSIYDRGQQPQHF. CDR3 nucleotide sequence: TGTGCCAGCAGCATTTACGACAGGGGGCAGCAGCCCCAGCATTTT.

The chain combines TRBV6-1 with TRBJ2-2; TRBD1 matches 9 bases. V lost 4 bases and J lost 4; bases outside the gene matches: 7. Germline CDR1 and CDR2: MNHNS and SASEGT. The CDR3 runs 16 residues. The CDR3 nucleotides are TGTGCCAGCAGTGTTGACAGGGGGGGAATCACCGGGGAGCTGTTTTTT. This translates into CASSVDRGGITGELFF.

The CDR3 protein is CASSLERDSNQPQHF. The CDR3, as DNA: TGTGCCAGCAGCTTAGAACGGGATAGCAATCAGCCCCAGCATTTT. The chain has TRBV11-2 and TRBJ1-5; D is undetermined. CDR1 is SGHAT and CDR2 is FQNNGV in the germline V gene. Trimming cost V 0 bases and J 0 bases, with 6 bases left between them. The CDR3 has 15 amino acids.

The chain couples TRBV5-1 to TRBJ1-2; tentatively, D is TRBD1 (6 bases). The CDR3 is 12 residues long. Germline CDR1 SGHRS, CDR2 YFSETQ. The V gene lost 5 bases and the J gene lost 8 bases, with 13 bases spanning the gap. The chain's CDR3 is CASRDSGRGYTF. The CDR3 DNA reads TGCGCCAGCAGGGACAGCGGTAGGGGCTACACCTTC.

The chain has TRBV5-1 and TRBJ2-1; 12 bases agree with TRBD2. J was trimmed by 4 bases and V by 4 bases; bases with no gene match: 3. CDR3 length equals 15 residues. Germline V lookup: CDR1 SGHRS, CDR2 YFSETQ. The CDR3 DNA sequence: TGCGCCAGCAGCCCTCTAGCGGGAGGGTACAATGAGCAGTTCTTC. This encodes CASSPLAGGYNEQFF.

The rearrangement joins TRBV5-4 to TRBJ2-1; 8 bases line up with TRBD2. The CDR3 covers 14 residues. V gave up 4 bases and J gave up 6 bases; unmatched junction bases: 6. CDR1 SGHNT and CDR2 YYREEE come from the germline V gene (reference sequence). The CDR3 DNA sequence: TGTGCCAGCAGCCCCGGACTAGCAGGCAATGAGCAGTTCTTC. Amino acids: CASSPGLAGNEQFF.

The V gene is TRBV24-1, the J gene TRBJ1-5; 10 bases map to TRBD1. Germline V gives CDR1 KGHDR, CDR2 SFDVKD. The CDR3 is made up of 17 amino acids. V gave up 4 bases and J gave up 2 bases; unmatched junction bases: 7. The CDR3 DNA is TGTGCCACCAGTGACTCCACCGGGACAGGGGGCAATCAGCCCCAGCATTTT. Translated, it gives CATSDSTGTGGNQPQHF.